This T cell receptor (beta chain) was found in a study of tumor and adjacent non-tumor tissue in lung cancer. Study summary: Histology: under 15 adenocarcinoma, a couple of squamous cell carcinoma, 1 small cell lung cancer.

No cell sorting was done before RNA was extracted from the tissue. More than 3 cm separated this lung sample from the edge of the tumor. CDR1 is SGHKS and CDR2 is YYEKEE in the germline V gene (reference sequence). The CDR3 runs 13 residues. V was cut by 6 bases and J by 8 bases, with 15 bases left in between. Three rounds of nested PCR, following a modified ARM-PCR protocol, produced the TCRbeta library. MiXCR was run by TCRdb on the multiplex PCR reads, yielding one entry per CDR3 protein. The repertoire consists of roughly 48,000 distinct CDR3 sequences, with about 68% occurring once and the leading ten covering approximately 30%.

The clonotype was recovered from a woman in her 70s with non-small cell lung cancer. The chain recombines TRBV5-5 with TRBJ2-1; TRBD2 is a possible D gene (5 bases). Sequencing was done on a sample of distant non-tumor lung tissue. CDR3 DNA: TGTGCCAGCACCGGACCGGAGGCATATGAGCAGTTCTTC. Its translation: CASTGPEAYEQFF.